The 32 T cell receptor beta chains below were found in one sample sequenced in a study of cytomegalovirus exposure and HLA in healthy donors. Both 60 Vbeta primers and 13 Jbeta primers went into the PCR. Data came from immunoSEQ multiplex PCR; TCRdb stores just in-frame clones and leaves some out. Seen here are tens of thousands of clones, 76% observed once, and the top ten hold 7.5% to 9%. Material for sequencing was PBMCs. These receptors all come from a woman aged 25 to 39 in good health and CMV-seropositive.

CDR3 amino acids: CASSLPGAVDGYTF. CDR3 nucleotide sequence: TGTGCCAGCAGCTTGCCAGGGGCGGTTGATGGCTACACCTTC. The chain carries TRBV5-6 and TRBJ1-2; D is possibly TRBD1 (6 bases). The V gene lost 1 base and the J gene lost 6 bases, with 13 bases spanning the gap. Germline-derived CDR1 and CDR2 are SGHDT and YYEEEE. The CDR3 extends over 14 amino acids.

The V and J genes are TRBV4-2 and TRBJ2-3, with 7 nucleotides matching TRBD2. With 3 bases clipped from V and 4 bases from J, the junction kept 13 bases outside the gene matches. Germline lookup yields CDR1 LGHNA and CDR2 YNFKEQ. The CDR3 is 17 amino acids. CDR3 residues: CASSQLTLRGSADTQYF. The CDR3 nucleotides read TGTGCCAGCAGCCAGTTAACCTTACGCGGGAGCGCAGATACGCAGTATTTT.

The chain links TRBV5-1 to TRBJ2-7, with 10 bases matching TRBD1. CDR3 size: 15 residues. V gave up 3 bases and J gave up 2 bases; unmatched junction bases: 5. Germline lookup yields CDR1 SGHRS and CDR2 YFSETQ. The chain's CDR3 is CASSSQGTGAYEQYF. CDR3 coding DNA: TGCGCCAGCAGCTCCCAAGGGACAGGGGCCTACGAGCAGTACTTC.

The chain carries TRBV5-6 and TRBJ2-7, with D hard to call. Trimming removed 2 bases at V and 9 bases at J, with 6 bases between. The CDR3 spans 10 residues. Germline assignment: CDR1 SGHDT and CDR2 YYEEEE. Here the CDR3 reads CASSLQRQYF. For the CDR3, the DNA is TGTGCCAGCAGCTTACAACGGCAGTACTTC.

The J gene is TRBJ1-5, the V gene TRBV6-1; D ambiguous. V dropped 6 bases and J dropped 2 bases, with 11 bases sitting between them. CDR1 is MNHNS, CDR2 SASEGT, per germline. CDR3 length: 14 amino acids. CDR3 sequence reads: CASRVYGGNQPQHF. In nucleotides, the CDR3 is TGTGCCAGCAGAGTGTACGGGGGCAATCAGCCCCAGCATTTT.

The chain links TRBV5-4 to TRBJ2-7; 10 nucleotides line up with TRBD2. V was pared by 0 bases and J by 7 bases, with 4 bases of the junction left unmatched. Germline V gene sequence: CDR1 SGHNT, CDR2 YYREEE (reference sequence). CDR3 length: 14 residues. The CDR3 reads CASSLELAGKEQYF. CDR3 nucleotides: TGTGCCAGCAGCTTGGAACTAGCGGGAAAAGAGCAGTACTTC.

In DNA form, the CDR3 reads TGTGCCAGCAGCCCCCCCGGGACAGTTAGCGAGCAGTACTTC. As protein: CASSPPGTVSEQYF. The gene calls are TRBV7-9 and TRBJ2-7, with 7 bases matching TRBD1. The CDR3 runs 14 residues. V lost 5 bases and J lost 6; bases outside the gene matches: 10. CDR1 and CDR2 (germline): SEHNR, FQNEAQ (reference sequence). Full variable domain (outside the CDR3, taken from reference TRBV7-9 and TRBJ2-7): DTGVSQNPRHKITKRGQNVTFRCDPISEHNRLYWYRQTLGQGPEFLTYFQNEAQLEKSRLLSDRFSAERPKGSFSTLEIQRTEQGDSAMYLCASSPPGTVSEQYFGPGTRLTVT.

This clone was picked up a small number of times. This chain joins TRBV6-6 and TRBJ2-7, with TRBD1 as a possible D gene (5 bases). The CDR3 runs to 15 residues. The germline CDR1 and CDR2 sequences are MNHNY and SVGAGI (reference sequence). V was pared by 4 bases and J by 0 bases, with 13 bases between. As DNA, the CDR3 is TGTGCCAGCAGTTCACGAACAGGACCCTCCTACGAGCAGTACTTC. It yields the protein CASSSRTGPSYEQYF.

V usage is TRBV5-4 and J usage is TRBJ1-4, with D perhaps TRBD1 (5 bases). Germline CDR1 and CDR2: SGHNT and YYREEE (reference sequence). Trimming removed 4 bases at V and 8 bases at J, with 15 bases between. The CDR3 totals 14 residues. CDR3 protein: CASSISAGQEKLFF. The CDR3 DNA reads TGTGCCAGCAGCATCTCGGCAGGGCAGGAAAAACTGTTTTTT.

The rearrangement uses TRBV27 and TRBJ1-5; D is perhaps TRBD1 (6 bases). The ends were cut back, 2 bases at V and 1 base at J, with 12 bases in the middle. The CDR3 contains 16 residues. Germline loops: CDR1 MNHEY, CDR2 SMNVEV (reference sequence). CDR3 sequence (DNA): TGTGCCAGCAGTTTAAACAGGGAAGAAAGCAATCAGCCCCAGCATTTT. It codes for CASSLNREESNQPQHF.

This chain links TRBV6-1 with TRBJ1-1; D unclear. The V end was cut by 5 bases, the J end by 2 bases, with 12 bases between. This CDR3 region has 14 residues. The germline V gene has CDR1 MNHNS and CDR2 SASEGT. CDR3 nucleotide sequence: TGTGCCAGCAGTCAACCAGCGAGTAACACTGAAGCTTTCTTT. Residues: CASSQPASNTEAFF.

The chain has TRBV29-1 and TRBJ1-2; 10 bases agree with TRBD1. V shed 0 bases and J 7 bases; nucleotides not matched to a gene: 2. CDR3 length equals 13 residues. CDR1 and CDR2 from the germline V gene are SQVTM and ANQGSEA. The CDR3 sequence: CSVEDDRGLGYTF. The CDR3 bases are TGCAGCGTTGAAGATGACAGGGGGCTTGGCTACACCTTC. The full variable domain, in which reference TRBV29-1 and TRBJ1-2 provide the parts outside the CDR3, is SAVISQKPSRDICQRGTSLTIQCQVDSQVTMMFWYRQQPGQSLTLIATANQGSEATYESGFVIDKFPISRPNLTFSTLTVSNMSPEDSSIYLCSVEDDRGLGYTFGSGTRLTVV.

V gene TRBV5-1 combines with J gene TRBJ2-1, with 7 bases fitting TRBD2. J was trimmed by 0 bases and V by 4 bases; bases with no gene match: 4. The CDR3 sequence is 15 residues long. The germline CDR1 and CDR2 sequences are SGHRS and YFSETQ. Written as DNA, the CDR3 is TGCGCCAGCAGCGTGGGCGGGAGCTCCTACAATGAGCAGTTCTTC. As protein: CASSVGGSSYNEQFF.

The chain has TRBV27 and TRBJ2-1; 10 bases match TRBD2. J gave up 6 bases and V 5 bases, and 25 bases lay outside the gene matches. Germline CDR1 is MNHEY and CDR2 is SMNVEV (reference sequence). The CDR3 loop spans 21 amino acids. The CDR3 DNA follows: TGTGCCAGCAGTACAGAGGTGGGGGGGTTTTTTCTAGCGGGAGCGGGCAATGAGCAGTTCTTC. Its translation is CASSTEVGGFFLAGAGNEQFF.

V is TRBV19 and J is TRBJ1-1; D is undetermined. This CDR3 is built from 14 residues. Germline assignment: CDR1 LNHDA and CDR2 SQIVND (reference sequence). V was clipped by 5 bases and J by 1 base, with 11 bases between them. CDR3 sequence reads: CASSPGRKNTEAFF. In DNA, the CDR3 is TGTGCCAGTAGTCCCGGGAGGAAGAACACTGAAGCTTTCTTT.

The chain joins TRBV5-1 to TRBJ2-7; TRBD2 matches 8 bases. The CDR3 runs 16 residues. The germline V gene encodes CDR1 SGHRS and CDR2 YFSETQ. Losses at the gene ends were 2 bases for V and 4 bases for J; bases not matched to a gene: 11. CDR3 coding DNA: TGCGCCAGCAGCTTTTCGGCGGGGGGCCAACTTTACGAGCAGTACTTC. Protein sequence: CASSFSAGGQLYEQYF. The full variable domain, its missing parts supplied by reference TRBV5-1 and TRBJ2-7, is KAGVTQTPRYLIKTRGQQVTLSCSPISGHRSVSWYQQTPGQGLQFLFEYFSETQRNKGNFPGRFSGRQFSNSRSEMNVSTLELGDSALYLCASSFSAGGQLYEQYFGPGTRLTVT.

Concerning this clone itself: An end of the junction does not agree with germline; a read error may underlie this. The CDR3: CANSLLTRTDTQYF. The CDR3 nucleotides are TGTGCCAACAGCTTATTGACTCGCACAGATACGCAGTATTTT. The chain carries TRBV7-3 and TRBJ2-3; D is uncertain. The CDR3 is 14 amino acids. CDR1 is SGHTA and CDR2 is FQGTGA in the germline V gene.

The chain carries TRBV2 and TRBJ2-1; D is perhaps TRBD2 (5 bases). Germline V lookup: CDR1 SNHLY, CDR2 FYNNEI. The CDR3 extends over 12 amino acids. V lost 8 bases and J lost 8, with 13 bases in between. CDR3 sequence reads: CASGGPEDEQFF. CDR3 sequence (DNA): TGTGCCAGCGGAGGACCGGAGGATGAGCAGTTCTTC.

V is TRBV28 and J is TRBJ2-1, with D possibly being TRBD2 (6 bases). CDR3 size: 16 residues. Trimming cost V 6 bases and J 9 bases, with 24 bases left between them. Germline CDR1 reads MDHEN; CDR2 reads SYDVKM. The chain's CDR3 is CASRYSEGLASSEQFF. CDR3 in DNA: TGTGCCAGCAGATATTCCGAGGGACTGGCCTCAAGTGAGCAGTTCTTC. The full variable domain, its missing parts supplied by reference TRBV28 and TRBJ2-1, is DVKVTQSSRYLVKRTGEKVFLECVQDMDHENMFWYRQDPGLGLRLIYFSYDVKMKEKGDIPEGYSVSREKKERFSLILESASTNQTSMYLCASRYSEGLASSEQFFGPGTRLTVL.

Only one count was recorded for this clone. The chain uses TRBV30 and TRBJ1-1; 7 nucleotides match TRBD1. Germline CDR1 and CDR2: GTSNPN and SVGIG (reference sequence). This CDR3 contains 13 residues. V lost 3 bases to trimming and J lost 8 bases; unmatched junction nucleotides: 9. The CDR3 protein is CAWRYRGRREAFF. The CDR3 nucleotides are TGTGCCTGGAGGTACAGGGGACGACGGGAAGCTTTCTTT.

This clone appeared once. The rearrangement links TRBV29-1 to TRBJ2-3; 7 bases align to TRBD2. The CDR3 has 13 amino acids. CDR1 and CDR2 (germline): SQVTM, ANQGSEA. Trimming took 4 bases from V and 8 from J; bases not matched to a gene: 9. The DNA for the CDR3 is TGCAGCGTTGCCTCGGGGGGACCCCGTACGCAGTATTTT. It translates to CSVASGGPRTQYF.

The V call is TRBV9, the J call TRBJ2-3; D is ambiguous. Trimming stripped 0 bases from V and 6 bases from J, with 11 bases between. Germline CDR1 SGDLS, CDR2 YYNGEE. The CDR3 runs to 14 residues. The CDR3 loop reads CASSVAGVSDTQYF. DNA for the CDR3: TGTGCCAGCAGCGTAGCTGGAGTCTCGGATACGCAGTATTTT.

The CDR3 reads CASSQDGGSYNEQFF. CDR3 nucleotide sequence: TGTGCCAGCAGCCAAGATGGGGGGTCCTACAATGAGCAGTTCTTC. V gene TRBV14 combines with J gene TRBJ2-1, with a weak D call TRBD2 (6 bases). This CDR3 has 15 amino acids. V lost 0 bases and J 1 base, leaving 7 bases between the germline ends. CDR1 and CDR2 (germline): SGHDN, FVKESK.

The rearrangement joins TRBV5-1 to TRBJ1-1, with D tentatively TRBD1 (5 bases). V was trimmed by 4 bases and J by 4 bases, leaving 14 bases between them. This CDR3 spans 14 amino acids. From germline, CDR1 is SGHRS and CDR2 YFSETQ. In DNA form, the CDR3 reads TGCGCCAGCAGCGTACACCCTCAGGGCACTGAAGCTTTCTTT. Its translation is CASSVHPQGTEAFF.

CDR3 region: CASSPGQGAIETQYF. The CDR3 coding sequence is TGCGCCAGCAGCCCGGGACAGGGGGCAATCGAGACCCAGTACTTC. The chain carries TRBV5-1 and TRBJ2-5; 12 bases agree with TRBD1. From germline, CDR1 is SGHRS and CDR2 YFSETQ. V was clipped by 4 bases and J by 5 bases; unmatched bases: 6. The CDR3 extends over 15 amino acids.

The genes are TRBV4-2 and TRBJ1-2, with 7 bases lining up with TRBD1. Losses at the gene ends were 3 bases for V and 9 bases for J; bases not matched to a gene: 4. Germline V gene sequence: CDR1 LGHNA, CDR2 YNFKEQ. This CDR3 has 12 amino acids. CDR3 in DNA: TGTGCCAGCAGCCAGGGACAGTTTAGCTACACCTTC. Its translation: CASSQGQFSYTF.

The CDR3 nucleotides are TGTGCCAGCAGCTTAGGCTGGGGGGCCGGGGAGCTGTTTTTT. As protein: CASSLGWGAGELFF. The chain links TRBV11-2 to TRBJ2-2; tentative D call: TRBD2 (6 bases). The CDR3 is 14 residues long. V dropped 1 base and J dropped 6 bases, with 9 bases sitting between them. The V gene's germline CDR1 is SGHAT and CDR2 FQNNGV.

This clone showed up just a few times. The V gene is TRBV6-1, the J gene TRBJ1-3; no clear D gene. V was pared by 8 bases and J by 0 bases, with 11 bases between. The germline V gene has CDR1 MNHNS and CDR2 SASEGT. CDR3 length: 14 amino acids. CDR3 nucleotide sequence: TGTGCCAGCGGCCCACAACACTCTGGAAACACCATATATTTT. Translated, it gives CASGPQHSGNTIYF.

The V call is TRBV18, the J call TRBJ1-5; 7 bases are a match to TRBD1. The ends lost 2 bases at V and 0 bases at J; junction bases unmatched: 7. The CDR3 consists of 17 residues. The germline V gene encodes CDR1 KGHSH and CDR2 LQKENI. In nucleotides, the CDR3 is TGTGCCAGCTCACCATTGGGACAGATTAATAGCAATCAGCCCCAGCATTTT. Its protein is CASSPLGQINSNQPQHF.

The chain joins TRBV18 to TRBJ1-4, with D unresolved. This CDR3 has 16 residues. Trimming removed 3 bases from V and 5 bases from J, with 16 bases in between. Per the germline V gene, CDR1 is KGHSH and CDR2 is LQKENI. CDR3 loop: CASSPTLDGRNEKLFF. The CDR3 DNA is TGTGCCAGCTCACCGACCCTCGACGGCAGGAATGAAAAACTGTTTTTT.

V usage is TRBV7-9 and J usage is TRBJ2-7, with 7 positions matching TRBD1. The V gene's germline CDR1 is SEHNR and CDR2 FQNEAQ (reference sequence). This CDR3 has 14 residues. V shed 4 bases, J shed 4 bases, and the junction held 7 bases outside the gene matches. CDR3 sequence reads: CASSSSGTEYEQYF. CDR3 in DNA: TGTGCCAGCAGCTCCTCCGGGACAGAGTACGAGCAGTACTTC. Looking up the rest from reference TRBV7-9 and TRBJ2-7 gives the full variable domain: DTGVSQNPRHKITKRGQNVTFRCDPISEHNRLYWYRQTLGQGPEFLTYFQNEAQLEKSRLLSDRFSAERPKGSFSTLEIQRTEQGDSAMYLCASSSSGTEYEQYFGPGTRLTVT.

The V gene is TRBV11-2, the J gene TRBJ1-2, with 8 positions matching TRBD1. Germline CDR1 and CDR2: SGHAT and FQNNGV. The CDR3 is 15 amino acids. V lost 5 bases and J lost 3; bases outside the gene matches: 8. The CDR3: CASSLGQGEYYGYTF. CDR3 DNA sequence: TGTGCCAGCAGCCTAGGACAGGGAGAATACTATGGCTACACCTTC.